Here is one T cell receptor (beta chain) with its context. Its antigen is undetermined. Because the CDR3 is missing its conserved closing phenylalanine or tryptophan, this is likely a read error. It is unclear where the CDR3 begins or ends on the DNA, so no DNA is shown, and the CDR3 is as TCRdb lists it. From RNA, the CDR3 regions of TCR beta chains were amplified and sequenced. HTBI-primed RT-PCR formed the first round, and a multiplex PCR formed the second. TCRdb independently ran MiXCR on the multiplex PCR reads; one entry per CDR3 protein. The sample gives about 24,000 distinct CDR3 sequences, nearly 50% of which show up once; around 6.6% is in the top ten. This sample was included in a study of Graves' ophthalmopathy and Graves' hyperthyroidism. Study-wide points: Blood contained most expanded thyroid clonotypes exceeding 0.001 frequency. From stable hyperthyroidism, ophthalmopathy was separated by a 13-signature model with 85% to 90% sensitivity and over 70% specificity.

The authors enrolled newly diagnosed hyperthyroidism patients aged 18 to 65 with under 2 months' duration. The clonotype was recovered from an adult woman with stable Graves' hyperthyroidism. Sequenced sample: peripheral blood.

The CDR3 here is CASSRDRTHGYTFGS. J is TRBJ2-5 and V is TRBV9; the table calls TRBD1, which could not be checked here. From its first to its last residue, the CDR3 has 15 amino acids. Germline V gene data show CDR1 as SGDLS and CDR2 as YYNGEE.